A selection of T cell receptor beta chains follows, all from one sample in a study of CD8 T cells in ankylosing spondylitis. TCRdb re-called the 5' RACE reads with MiXCR, one entry per CDR3 protein. This table holds 180,000 or so distinct CDR3 sequences, roughly 10% found once. The sequencing sample was made of blood, either unsorted or a sorted T cell fraction (not recorded which). These TCRs come from a male donor with ankylosing spondylitis or in good health (not recorded which). CDR3s leave out the opening cysteine and the closing phenylalanine or tryptophan. Fields, in order: V gene, J gene, CDR3 protein.

v_call: TRBV4-1
j_call: TRBJ2-1
cdr3_aa: ASSQEEGRTSGRNEQF

v_call: TRBV12-3/TRBV12-4
j_call: TRBJ1-1
cdr3_aa: ASSLPGGTEAF

v_call: TRBV7-2
j_call: TRBJ1-4
cdr3_aa: ASSLISQGGLF

v_call: TRBV10-3
j_call: TRBJ2-1
cdr3_aa: AISGDVGGDEQF

v_call: TRBV7-2
j_call: TRBJ2-7
cdr3_aa: ASSSQRGSYEQY

v_call: TRBV12-3/TRBV12-4
j_call: TRBJ2-7
cdr3_aa: ASSYDSYAQY

v_call: TRBV6-1
j_call: TRBJ2-7
cdr3_aa: ASSEAGTGGLEQY

v_call: TRBV5-5
j_call: TRBJ2-2
cdr3_aa: ASSQLAGNTGELF

v_call: TRBV7-8
j_call: TRBJ1-2
cdr3_aa: ASSFTGGALDGYT

v_call: TRBV2
j_call: TRBJ1-5
cdr3_aa: ASARDTSNQPQH

v_call: TRBV10-3
j_call: TRBJ2-7
cdr3_aa: AILRGDTYEQY

v_call: TRBV20-1
j_call: TRBJ2-7
cdr3_aa: SARDPTYEQY

v_call: TRBV7-8
j_call: TRBJ1-2
cdr3_aa: ASSLAAGVGYT

v_call: TRBV20-1
j_call: TRBJ2-3
cdr3_aa: SARLSLGGTSTDTQY

v_call: TRBV2
j_call: TRBJ2-3
cdr3_aa: ASGEARGFGDTQY

v_call: TRBV7-9
j_call: TRBJ1-2
cdr3_aa: ASSLGDVDYGYT

v_call: TRBV9
j_call: TRBJ1-2
cdr3_aa: ASSVQGAGYGYT

v_call: TRBV21-1
j_call: TRBJ2-3
cdr3_aa: ASSKAGGQTTQY

v_call: TRBV20-1
j_call: TRBJ2-7
cdr3_aa: SASPRDRARYEQY

v_call: TRBV5-1
j_call: TRBJ1-4
cdr3_aa: ASSLGTLSDEKLF

v_call: TRBV10-2
j_call: TRBJ2-1
cdr3_aa: ASRRTATSGNEQF

v_call: TRBV25-1
j_call: TRBJ2-6
cdr3_aa: ASSDRGTANVLT

v_call: TRBV29-1
j_call: TRBJ2-5
cdr3_aa: SVDGQPGTQY

v_call: TRBV5-1
j_call: TRBJ2-1
cdr3_aa: ASSSDLDSYNEQF

v_call: TRBV24-1
j_call: TRBJ2-1
cdr3_aa: ATSDLRREGGNEQF

v_call: TRBV7-2
j_call: TRBJ1-5
cdr3_aa: ASSLVQGSNQPQH

v_call: TRBV7-9
j_call: TRBJ1-2
cdr3_aa: ASSLVGQGLYGYT

v_call: TRBV9
j_call: TRBJ2-1
cdr3_aa: ASSVVGGFEQF

v_call: TRBV29-1
j_call: TRBJ2-5
cdr3_aa: SVVRGSETQY

v_call: TRBV6-6
j_call: TRBJ1-5
cdr3_aa: ASTGTWGQPQH

v_call: TRBV6-5
j_call: TRBJ2-6
cdr3_aa: ASSYPTGVGANVLT

v_call: TRBV5-1
j_call: TRBJ1-2
cdr3_aa: ASSPTPGRGQADGYT

v_call: TRBV4-2
j_call: TRBJ2-1
cdr3_aa: ASSQGRASGRVEQF

v_call: TRBV20-1
j_call: TRBJ2-5
cdr3_aa: SVISRTAQRVGETQY

v_call: TRBV6-5
j_call: TRBJ2-5
cdr3_aa: ASSSYYGKTQY

v_call: TRBV12-3/TRBV12-4
j_call: TRBJ2-1
cdr3_aa: ASSRLAGGRNEQF

v_call: TRBV7-7
j_call: TRBJ1-3
cdr3_aa: ASSLETGPGNTIY

v_call: TRBV10-3
j_call: TRBJ2-7
cdr3_aa: AISRSGGTYEQY

v_call: TRBV5-1
j_call: TRBJ2-1
cdr3_aa: ASSLMATVAENNEQF

v_call: TRBV10-3
j_call: TRBJ2-1
cdr3_aa: AISAGTSGRASYNEQF

v_call: TRBV5-1
j_call: TRBJ1-5
cdr3_aa: ASSLRDRDYSNQPQH

v_call: TRBV12-3/TRBV12-4
j_call: TRBJ2-3
cdr3_aa: ASSFGSPDTQY

v_call: TRBV3-1
j_call: TRBJ1-1
cdr3_aa: ASSQDRLGTEAF

v_call: TRBV6-1
j_call: TRBJ2-7
cdr3_aa: ASSEPDRGLRYEQY

v_call: TRBV29-1
j_call: TRBJ2-1
cdr3_aa: SGRIAGGTYNEQF

v_call: TRBV7-2
j_call: TRBJ2-3
cdr3_aa: ASSLGVGSGTDTQY

v_call: TRBV7-2
j_call: TRBJ2-7
cdr3_aa: ASSLVRQAYEQY

v_call: TRBV5-6
j_call: TRBJ2-7
cdr3_aa: ASSFPSYSYEQY

v_call: TRBV5-1
j_call: TRBJ2-1
cdr3_aa: ASSLEGGSREQF

v_call: TRBV6-1
j_call: TRBJ1-2
cdr3_aa: ASSGQSDGYT

v_call: TRBV3-1
j_call: TRBJ2-4
cdr3_aa: ASSQGRGNIQY

v_call: TRBV12-3/TRBV12-4
j_call: TRBJ1-5
cdr3_aa: ASSRQANQPQH

v_call: TRBV20-1
j_call: TRBJ2-5
cdr3_aa: SARFQRRDQETQY

v_call: TRBV5-4
j_call: TRBJ2-1
cdr3_aa: ASSLVSGGANEQF

v_call: TRBV4-1
j_call: TRBJ2-1
cdr3_aa: ASSQDPTRNEQF

v_call: TRBV5-6
j_call: TRBJ2-7
cdr3_aa: ASSFTGRNYEQY

v_call: TRBV7-8
j_call: TRBJ2-3
cdr3_aa: ASSFSEDTQY

v_call: TRBV6-2/TRBV6-3
j_call: TRBJ1-2
cdr3_aa: ASTDRDYGYT

v_call: TRBV7-2
j_call: TRBJ2-7
cdr3_aa: ASSLRWGYEQY